A single sample gave rise to the 2 T cell receptor beta chains below, sequenced in a study of radiation and T cells in renal cell carcinoma (dated by TCRdb to the early 2020s). Library preparation was by the immunoSEQ multiplex PCR assay. What TCRdb holds here is the immuneACCESS table cut down to in-frame rearrangements. Part of the clones is not present; checked against another copy, under half of the missing clones reflect an unresolved V gene, and the others are unexplained. The sample contains approximately 70,000 clones, approximately 80% of them found a single time. Of the sample, less than 8% falls within the top ten clones. The time point label, read with the paper, signifies: blood 4 weeks post-SBRT, at nephrectomy. The sample's treatment or condition, from its label and the paper: 15 Gy SBRT to primary tumor, nephrectomy 4 weeks later. Specimen: blood, collected from a patient whose treatment included radiotherapy and nephrectomy. These receptors all stem from a man aged 55-75 years with renal cell carcinoma.

This chain connects TRBV9 to TRBJ2-5, with 7 bases lining up with TRBD2. CDR1 and CDR2 from the germline V gene are SGDLS and YYNGEE. This CDR3 is 15 amino acids long. With 0 bases clipped from V and 5 bases from J, the junction kept 7 bases outside the gene matches. CDR3 in DNA: TGTGCCAGCAGCGTAGGGCGGGAGAGGTCGGAGACCCAGTACTTC. Translating gives CASSVGRERSETQYF.

This clone was seen once. The chain is built from TRBV2 and TRBJ1-2; weak D call: TRBD1 (5 bases). The CDR3 runs to 14 residues. Per the germline V gene, CDR1 is SNHLY and CDR2 is FYNNEI. Trimming cost V 6 bases and J 4 bases, with 15 bases left between them. CDR3 sequence (DNA): TGTGCCAGCAGGGGGCAGACAACCCTCTATGGCTACACCTTC. Its translation is CASRGQTTLYGYTF.